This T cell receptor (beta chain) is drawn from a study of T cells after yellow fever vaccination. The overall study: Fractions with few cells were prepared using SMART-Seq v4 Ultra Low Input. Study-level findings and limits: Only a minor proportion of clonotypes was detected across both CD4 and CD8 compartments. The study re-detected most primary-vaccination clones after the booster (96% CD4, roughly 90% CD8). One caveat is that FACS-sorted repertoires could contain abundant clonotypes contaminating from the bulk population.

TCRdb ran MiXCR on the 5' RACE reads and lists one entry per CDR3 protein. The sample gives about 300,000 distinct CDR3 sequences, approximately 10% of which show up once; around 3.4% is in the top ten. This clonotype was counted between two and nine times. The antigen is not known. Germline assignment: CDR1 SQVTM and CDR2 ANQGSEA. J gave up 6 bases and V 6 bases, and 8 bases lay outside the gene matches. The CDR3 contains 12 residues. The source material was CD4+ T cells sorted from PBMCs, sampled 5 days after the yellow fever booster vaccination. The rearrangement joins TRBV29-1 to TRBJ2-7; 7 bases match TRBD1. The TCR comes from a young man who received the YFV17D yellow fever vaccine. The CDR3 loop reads CSVARDSFEQYF. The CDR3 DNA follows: TGCAGCGTCGCAAGGGACAGCTTCGAGCAGTACTTC.